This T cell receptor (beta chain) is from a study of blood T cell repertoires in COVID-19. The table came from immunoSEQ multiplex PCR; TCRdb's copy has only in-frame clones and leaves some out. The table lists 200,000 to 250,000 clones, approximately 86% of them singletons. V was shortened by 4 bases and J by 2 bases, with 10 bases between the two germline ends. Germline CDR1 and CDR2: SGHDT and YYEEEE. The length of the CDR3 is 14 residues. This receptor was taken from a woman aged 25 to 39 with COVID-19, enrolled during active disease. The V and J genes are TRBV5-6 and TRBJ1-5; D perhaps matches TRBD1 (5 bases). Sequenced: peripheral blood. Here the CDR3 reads CASSQKGRNQPQHF. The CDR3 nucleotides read TGTGCCAGCAGCCAAAAGGGGCGCAATCAGCCCCAGCATTTT.